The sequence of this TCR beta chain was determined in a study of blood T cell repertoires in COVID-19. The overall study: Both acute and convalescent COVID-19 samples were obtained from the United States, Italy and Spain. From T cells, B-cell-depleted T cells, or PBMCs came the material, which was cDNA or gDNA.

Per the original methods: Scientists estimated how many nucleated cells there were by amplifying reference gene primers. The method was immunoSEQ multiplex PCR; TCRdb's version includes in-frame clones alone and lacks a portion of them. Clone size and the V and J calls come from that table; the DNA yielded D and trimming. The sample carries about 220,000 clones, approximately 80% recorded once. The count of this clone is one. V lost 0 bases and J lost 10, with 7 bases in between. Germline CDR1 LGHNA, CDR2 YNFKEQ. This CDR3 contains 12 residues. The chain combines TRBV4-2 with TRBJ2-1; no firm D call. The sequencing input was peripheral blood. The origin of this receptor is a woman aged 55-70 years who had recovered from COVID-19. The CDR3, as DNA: TGTGCCAGCAGCCAAGAACCCGGGGAGCAGTTCTTC. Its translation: CASSQEPGEQFF.